The next 8 T cell receptor beta chains were all read from a single sample in a study of tumor-infiltrating lymphocytes in oesophageal squamous cell carcinoma. One entry per CDR3 protein results from TCRdb running MiXCR on the PCR reads. The sample lists over 15,000 distinct CDR3 sequences, roughly half seen once, with less than 40% in the top ten. The sequenced sample was esophageal tumor tissue. The receptors were sampled from a female donor with esophageal squamous cell carcinoma.

V usage is TRBV12-3 or TRBV12-4 and J usage is TRBJ2-4, with D possibly matching TRBD2 (6 bases). Trimming pared 1 base from V and 15 bases from J, leaving 19 bases between. The CDR3 covers 14 residues. Here the CDR3 DNA reads TGTGCCAGCAGTTTAGATGGGAATGGCGGGGAGCTGTACTTC. This gives the protein CASSLDGNGGELYF.

This clonotype was found many times. V is TRBV10-3 and J is TRBJ2-7; possibly TRBD1 for D (5 bases). The CDR3 runs 15 residues. With 3 bases removed from V and 5 bases from J, the gap between germline ends came to 17 bases. In germline, CDR1 is ENHRY, CDR2 SYGVKD. The CDR3 sequence is CAISESPSRVDEQYF. Here the CDR3 DNA reads TGTGCCATCAGTGAAAGTCCCTCCAGGGTTGACGAGCAGTACTTC.

This clonotype was seen repeatedly, ten times or more. This chain connects TRBV6-1 to TRBJ1-1; D may be TRBD1 (6 bases). V was shortened by 6 bases and J by 4 bases, with 12 bases between the two germline ends. The CDR3 spans 13 residues. The germline V gene encodes CDR1 MNHNS and CDR2 SASEGT. CDR3 sequence reads: CASRLNRVTEAFF. The CDR3 DNA is TGTGCCAGCAGACTGAACAGGGTCACTGAAGCTTTCTTT.

The V call is TRBV27, the J call TRBJ1-1; 9 bases match TRBD1. The CDR3 has 13 residues. V lost 6 bases to trimming and J lost 5 bases; unmatched junction nucleotides: 4. The germline V gene encodes CDR1 MNHEY and CDR2 SMNVEV (reference sequence). This CDR3 is CASRMTGGTEAFF. CDR3 sequence (DNA): TGTGCCAGCAGAATGACAGGGGGGACTGAAGCTTTCTTT.

This clonotype was observed at least ten times. The CDR3 DNA sequence: TGTGCCAGCAGTTACGCAGGGTTCGCGAACACCGGGGAGCTGTTTTTT. Translating it yields CASSYAGFANTGELFF. J is TRBJ2-2 and V is TRBV6-6; TRBD1 is a possible D gene (5 bases). Deletions cut 2 bases from V and 0 bases from J, with 10 bases between. CDR1 is MNHNY, CDR2 SVGAGI, per germline (reference sequence). CDR3 length equals 16 residues.

This clonotype came up many times. CDR3 bases: TGCGCCAGCAGCCACCTTGGGGGTAGCTCCTACAATGAGCAGTTCTTC. Protein product: CASSHLGGSSYNEQFF. The genes are TRBV5-1 and TRBJ2-1, with D possibly called TRBD1 or TRBD2 (5 bases each). The CDR3 spans 16 residues. Between the trimmed V and J ends, which lost 4 bases and 0 bases, there was a span of 14 bases. Looked up from germline, CDR1 is SGHRS and CDR2 is YFSETQ.

The chain uses TRBV28 and TRBJ2-3; tentatively, D is TRBD1 (6 bases). The DNA end lines up better with TRBJ2-1; the J call may be wrong. Germline V CDR1 and CDR2: MDHEN, SYDVKM. The CDR3 runs 13 residues. CDR3 residues: CASSYRQVDEQFF. The CDR3 DNA reads TGTGCCAGCAGCTACCGACAGGTTGATGAGCAGTTCTTC.

As regards this clonotype: A much larger clone differs by one base, so this may be a read error. The chain links TRBV6-1 to TRBJ2-5; 8 bases align to TRBD2. The CDR3 extends over 13 amino acids. From germline, CDR1 is MNHNS and CDR2 SASEGT. CDR3 sequence (DNA): TGTACCAGCTCCGGGGGGGCCGATAATGAGCAGTACTTC. Amino acid sequence: CTSSGGADNEQYF.